The 16 T cell receptor beta chains below come from one sample, sequenced in a study of blood T cell repertoires in COVID-19. Assay used: immunoSEQ multiplex PCR; TCRdb lists only in-frame clones, some missing. This table has approximately 210,000 clones, approximately 90% appearing once. Source material: peripheral blood. All receptors derive from a woman between 40 and 50 years old who had recovered from COVID-19.

V and J are TRBV28 and TRBJ2-5, with 8 bases fitting TRBD2. J was trimmed by 2 bases and V by 3 bases; bases with no gene match: 8. Per the germline V gene, CDR1 is MDHEN and CDR2 is SYDVKM. This CDR3 has 16 amino acids. The CDR3 DNA follows: TGTGCCAGCAGTTTCCCCGGACTAGCAGGTCAAGAGACCCAGTACTTC. Its protein product is CASSFPGLAGQETQYF.

The chain links TRBV24-1 to TRBJ2-4; 7 bases line up with TRBD2. CDR1 is KGHDR and CDR2 is SFDVKD in the germline V gene. CDR3 length: 13 amino acids. Trimming cost V 3 bases and J 13 bases; bases outside gene matches: 8. The chain's CDR3 is CATSDNSGGGQYF. DNA for the CDR3: TGTGCCACCAGTGATAACTCGGGAGGAGGGCAGTACTTC.

The chain is built from TRBV4-2 and TRBJ2-1; 11 bases agree with TRBD2. Per the germline V gene, CDR1 is LGHNA and CDR2 is YNFKEQ. V trimming: 2 bases; J trimming: 4 bases; junction bases outside the gene matches: 7. The CDR3 length is 17 residues. CDR3 protein: CASSQYPSGGSYNEQFF. The CDR3 DNA reads TGTGCCAGCAGCCAATATCCTAGCGGGGGGTCGTACAATGAGCAGTTCTTC.

The chain uses TRBV7-9 and TRBJ2-3; 7 nucleotides match TRBD2. The germline V gene has CDR1 SEHNR and CDR2 FQNEAQ (reference sequence). CDR3 size: 14 residues. V lost 1 base, J lost 7 bases, and 5 bases stayed unmatched. CDR3 coding DNA: TGTGCCAGCAGCTTAGGAAGTAGCGGGCATACGCAGTATTTT. Protein: CASSLGSSGHTQYF.

The gene calls are TRBV7-2 and TRBJ2-1, with TRBD2 matching 9 bases. The CDR3 extends over 18 amino acids. CDR1 is SGHTA, CDR2 FQGNSA, per germline. V dropped 0 bases and J dropped 0; count of bases not matched to a gene: 6. Here the CDR3 DNA reads TGTGCCAGCAGCTTAGCACCTAGCGGGATACCCTCCTACAATGAGCAGTTCTTC. Amino acids: CASSLAPSGIPSYNEQFF.

This rearrangement joins TRBV3-1 (or the pseudogene TRBV3-2) to TRBJ2-4, with D tentatively TRBD1 (6 bases). The CDR3 spans 16 residues. Germline CDR1 and CDR2: LGHDT and YNNKEL (reference sequence). V gave up 0 bases and J gave up 0 bases, with 9 bases separating them. CDR3 loop: CASSQEGQLAKNIQYF. Written as DNA, the CDR3 is TGTGCCAGCAGCCAAGAGGGACAACTAGCCAAAAACATTCAGTACTTC.

CDR3 residues: CASSLQGATNEKLFF. The CDR3 region has the DNA TGTGCCAGCAGTTTACAGGGTGCAACTAATGAAAAACTGTTTTTT. The chain joins TRBV6-5 to TRBJ1-4; D is possibly TRBD1 (6 bases). Trimming took 4 bases from V and 0 from J, leaving 9 bases between them. CDR3 length equals 15 residues. CDR1 is MNHEY and CDR2 is SVGAGI in the germline V gene.

This sequence joins TRBV5-1 and TRBJ2-1; 11 bases map to TRBD2. Trimming at V came to 4 bases and at J to 7 bases, leaving 4 bases not matched to a gene. This CDR3 has 14 residues. CDR1 is SGHRS, CDR2 YFSETQ, per germline. The CDR3 is CASSTSGSSNEQFF. The CDR3 region has the DNA TGCGCCAGCAGCACTAGCGGGAGTAGTAATGAGCAGTTCTTC.

This clone was counted between two and nine times. V gene TRBV28 combines with J gene TRBJ2-5; the match to TRBD2 covers 9 bases. The CDR3 has 15 residues. The J segment lost 3 bases and the V segment lost 8 bases, leaving 10 bases of the junction unmatched. The V gene's germline CDR1 is MDHEN and CDR2 SYDVKM. CDR3 sequence reads: CASHGQAGGEETQYF. For the CDR3, the DNA is TGTGCCAGCCACGGGCAAGCGGGAGGTGAAGAGACCCAGTACTTC.

The chain joins TRBV19 to TRBJ1-4; TRBD1 aligns across 10 bases. The CDR3 covers 14 residues. The V and J ends lost 4 bases and 5 bases, in that order; junction bases with no gene match: 1. The germline V gene has CDR1 LNHDA and CDR2 SQIVND (reference sequence). The CDR3 region has the DNA TGTGCCAGTAGTACGGACAGGGGGAATGAAAAACTGTTTTTT. It translates to CASSTDRGNEKLFF.

The CDR3 spells CASSLVGTSGVYNEQFF. For the CDR3, the DNA is TGTGCCAGCAGCTTAGTAGGGACTAGCGGGGTTTACAATGAGCAGTTCTTC. This sequence joins TRBV7-8 and TRBJ2-1, with 13 bases identical to TRBD2. The CDR3 extends over 17 amino acids. Germline V gene sequence: CDR1 SGHVS, CDR2 FQNEAQ. J lost 4 bases, V lost 1 base, and 4 bases had no gene match. Looking up the rest from reference TRBV7-8 and TRBJ2-1 gives the full variable domain: GAGVSQSPRYKVAKRGQDVALRCDPISGHVSLFWYQQALGQGPEFLTYFQNEAQLDKSGLPSDRFFAERPEGSVSTLKIQRTQQEDSAVYLCASSLVGTSGVYNEQFFGPGTRLTVL.

The sample holds one count of this clone. CDR3 sequence: CASRPTGFYEQYF. DNA for the CDR3: TGTGCCAGCAGACCGACAGGGTTCTACGAGCAGTACTTC. This chain uses TRBV6-5 with TRBJ2-7; 7 bases fit TRBD1. The CDR3 runs to 13 residues. V lost 6 bases to trimming and J lost 3 bases; unmatched junction nucleotides: 5. Germline V gives CDR1 MNHEY, CDR2 SVGAGI.

The chain carries TRBV2 and TRBJ2-1; D is possibly TRBD1 (5 bases). Germline CDR1 and CDR2: SNHLY and FYNNEI. The CDR3 has 14 amino acids. V lost 5 bases to trimming and J lost 6 bases, with 14 bases between them. The CDR3 coding sequence is TGTGCCAGCAGTAAGCAGGGTTTTTTCAATGAGCAGTTCTTC. This codes for CASSKQGFFNEQFF.

This chain links TRBV18 with TRBJ1-1; D is unresolved. The V end lost 1 base, the J end lost 4 bases, and 13 bases lay between the germline ends. Germline V CDR1 and CDR2: KGHSH, LQKENI. The CDR3 spans 15 residues. The CDR3 here is CASSPQSGSGTEAFF. The CDR3 nucleotides are TGTGCCAGCTCACCACAGTCCGGGTCTGGCACTGAAGCTTTCTTT. Complete variable domain (other parts from reference TRBV18 and TRBJ1-1): NAGVMQNPRHLVRRRGQEARLRCSPMKGHSHVYWYRQLPEEGLKFMVYLQKENIIDESGMPKERFSAEFPKEGPSILRIQQVVRGDSAAYFCASSPQSGSGTEAFFGQGTRLTVV.

The CDR3 DNA sequence: TGTGCCAGCAGCGGATCAGCGAATACTAATGAAAAACTGTTTTTT. Translated: CASSGSANTNEKLFF. The chain uses TRBV5-8 and TRBJ1-4; no firm D call. V shed 4 bases and J shed 2 bases, with 12 bases lying between them. Germline CDR1 SGHTS, CDR2 YDEGEE. The CDR3 loop spans 15 amino acids. The whole variable domain, filled in from reference TRBV5-8 and TRBJ1-4, reads EAGVTQSPTHLIKTRGQQATLRCSPISGHTSVYWYQQALGLGLQFLLWYDEGEERNRGNFPPRFSGRQFPNYSSELNVNALELEDSALYLCASSGSANTNEKLFFGSGTQLSVL.

In DNA form, the CDR3 reads TGTGCCAGCAGTGCAACTAGGATCCGGTCTACGGGGGAGCAGTACTTC. Its translation: CASSATRIRSTGEQYF. The rearrangement joins TRBV27 to TRBJ2-7; TRBD2 might be the D (5 bases). The germline V gene encodes CDR1 MNHEY and CDR2 SMNVEV (reference sequence). This CDR3 region has 16 residues. The V end was cut by 5 bases, the J end by 7 bases, with 24 bases between.